A selection of T cell receptor beta chains follows, all from one sample in a study of Graves' ophthalmopathy and Graves' hyperthyroidism. TCRdb analysed the multiplex PCR reads with MiXCR anew, one entry per CDR3 protein. The sample records more than 300,000 distinct CDR3 sequences, roughly 17% being singletons. Sequencing used peripheral blood. The receptor set was obtained from an adult woman with stable Graves' hyperthyroidism. CDR3s include the opening cysteine and the closing phenylalanine or tryptophan. The order of the fields is V gene, J gene, D gene, clone size, CDR3 DNA, CDR3 protein. D genes are given only for firm matches. The listing skips clone size in some rows; elsewhere it reads once, few, many or a size class.

V: TRBV2; J: TRBJ1-2; D: TRBD1; size: many; DNA: TGTGCCAGCAGTGAGGGACAGGCGTGTGGCTACACCTTC; CDR3: CASSEGQACGYTF
V: TRBV13; J: TRBJ2-7; D: NA; size: many; DNA: TGTGCCAGCAGCCTTGCGGTGGGGCAGATTTACGAGCAGTACTTC; CDR3: CASSLAVGQIYEQYF
V: TRBV20-1; J: TRBJ2-4; D: NA; size: NA; DNA: TGCAGTGCTAGAGGCTCTATAGCCAAAAACATTCAGTACTTC; CDR3: CSARGSIAKNIQYF
V: TRBV13; J: TRBJ1-1; D: NA; size: many; DNA: TGTGCCAGCAGCAAACGATCCTACGCCGGCCTGGACACTGAAGCTTTCTTT; CDR3: CASSKRSYAGLDTEAFF
V: TRBV20-1; J: TRBJ2-4; D: NA; size: many; DNA: TGCAGTGCTAGCACCCCGGACATTCAGTACTTC; CDR3: CSASTPDIQYF
V: TRBV6-1; J: TRBJ1-6; D: TRBD1; size: many; DNA: TGTGCCAGCAGAACGACAGGGGCCGGGTCACCCCTCCACTTT; CDR3: CASRTTGAGSPLHF
V: TRBV2; J: TRBJ2-5; D: TRBD2; size: NA; DNA: TGTGCCAGCAAGGCCGAGCGGACCGGGGGGGAGACCCAGTACTTC; CDR3: CASKAERTGGETQYF
V: TRBV6-2/TRBV6-3; J: TRBJ2-7; D: TRBD1; size: many; DNA: TGTGCCAGCAGTCTTCGGGACAGTCGGAGTCGAGGCTACGAGCAGTACTTC; CDR3: CASSLRDSRSRGYEQYF
V: TRBV6-1; J: TRBJ2-5; D: NA; size: many; DNA: TGTGCCAGCAGACTTTACAGGAGGCAGTCCCAAGAGACCCAGTACTTC; CDR3: CASRLYRRQSQETQYF
V: TRBV6-2/TRBV6-3; J: TRBJ1-5; D: NA; size: NA; DNA: TGTGCCAGCAGCGACGTAAAGTCAAATCAGCCCCAGCATTTT; CDR3: CASSDVKSNQPQHF
V: TRBV13; J: TRBJ1-2; D: NA; size: NA; DNA: TGTGCCAGCAGCTTAGTTGAGGACGTAAGATTCTATGGTTACACCTTC; CDR3: CASSLVEDVRFYGYTF
V: TRBV27; J: TRBJ2-2; D: NA; size: many; DNA: TGTGCCAGCAGTTTACGGGGAACCGCAGGGGTATGGACCGGGGAGCTGTTTTTT; CDR3: CASSLRGTAGVWTGELFF
V: TRBV29-1; J: TRBJ1-2; D: NA; size: many; DNA: TGCAGCACTGATGTGACAGGACTTGGCTATGGCTACACCTTC; CDR3: CSTDVTGLGYGYTF
V: TRBV6-2/TRBV6-3; J: TRBJ1-1; D: NA; size: many; DNA: TGTGCCAGCCTGGGGTTTACTGAAGCTTTCTTT; CDR3: CASLGFTEAFF
V: TRBV27; J: TRBJ2-7; D: NA; size: many; DNA: TGTGCCAGCAGTTTATCTCGGACATCGGCTTACGAGCAGTACTTC; CDR3: CASSLSRTSAYEQYF
V: TRBV11-2; J: TRBJ2-7; D: NA; size: NA; DNA: TGTGCCAGCAGCTCCAGGGGGGGACTAGTTCTATACGAGCAGTACTTC; CDR3: CASSSRGGLVLYEQYF
V: TRBV6-2/TRBV6-3; J: TRBJ2-7; D: TRBD1; size: many; DNA: TGTGCCAGCAGTTATCCACAGGGGACATCATACGAGCAGTACTTC; CDR3: CASSYPQGTSYEQYF
V: TRBV12-3/TRBV12-4; J: TRBJ1-1; D: TRBD1; size: many; DNA: TGTGCCAGCAGTTGGGTAGGGGGGACAGGGTCCACTGAAGCTTTCTTT; CDR3: CASSWVGGTGSTEAFF
V: TRBV20-1; J: TRBJ2-3; D: TRBD2; size: many; DNA: TGCAGTGCTATAGCGGGAGGAGGAAGCACAGATACGCAGTATTTT; CDR3: CSAIAGGGSTDTQYF
V: TRBV2; J: TRBJ1-5; D: TRBD1; size: many; DNA: TGTGCCAGCACCCCGGGACAGATACTCCGCAATCAGCCCCAGCATTTT; CDR3: CASTPGQILRNQPQHF
V: TRBV12-3/TRBV12-4; J: TRBJ1-4; D: TRBD1; size: few; DNA: TGTGCCAGCAGGGACGACAGGGCCGGGGACGAAAAACTGTTTTTT; CDR3: CASRDDRAGDEKLFF
V: TRBV12-3/TRBV12-4; J: TRBJ2-7; D: TRBD1; size: many; DNA: TGTGCCAGCAGTTTAGCGGGGACAGGTGCCCACGAGCAGTACTTC; CDR3: CASSLAGTGAHEQYF
V: TRBV6-4; J: TRBJ1-2; D: TRBD1; size: NA; DNA: TGTGCCAGCAGAGCAGGGGGGGATGGCTACACCTTC; CDR3: CASRAGGDGYTF
V: TRBV12-5; J: TRBJ2-7; D: TRBD1; size: many; DNA: TGTGCTAGTGCCTGGACAGGGAGCACCTACGAGCAGTACTTC; CDR3: CASAWTGSTYEQYF
V: TRBV15; J: TRBJ2-4; D: NA; size: few; DNA: TGTGCCACCAGCAGAGAGTCCGTCCGAGCCAAAAACATTCAGTACTTC; CDR3: CATSRESVRAKNIQYF
V: TRBV20-1; J: TRBJ2-1; D: TRBD1; size: NA; DNA: TGCAGTGCTAGAGATCGGGACAGGGGGCTCTATGAGCAGTTCTTC; CDR3: CSARDRDRGLYEQFF
V: TRBV29-1; J: TRBJ1-1; D: NA; size: many; DNA: TGCAGCGTTTCTACCCCGGACAGAATCAACACTGAAGCTTTCTTT; CDR3: CSVSTPDRINTEAFF
V: TRBV19; J: TRBJ2-7; D: NA; size: many; DNA: TGTGCCAGTAGTCCCGCGGGTACCTACGAGCAGTACTTC; CDR3: CASSPAGTYEQYF
V: TRBV7-9; J: TRBJ2-5; D: NA; size: many; DNA: TGTGCCAGCAGCTCCTTCGAGGGCAGTAAGTGGGAGACCCAGTACTTC; CDR3: CASSSFEGSKWETQYF
V: TRBV4-2; J: TRBJ2-4; D: TRBD2; size: NA; DNA: TGTGCCAGCAGCCAGACTAGCGGGGGATCTCAGTACTTC; CDR3: CASSQTSGGSQYF
V: TRBV11-2; J: TRBJ2-5; D: NA; size: many; DNA: TGTGCCAGCAGCCAAATTCGCGGGTCCCGTTCTATTTGGGAGACCCAGTACTTC; CDR3: CASSQIRGSRSIWETQYF
V: TRBV12-3/TRBV12-4; J: TRBJ2-7; D: TRBD2; size: NA; DNA: TGTGCCAGCAGTTTTAGCTTGGGGACTAGCGGGAGGGCCTCCTACGAGCAGTACTTC; CDR3: CASSFSLGTSGRASYEQYF
V: TRBV12-3/TRBV12-4; J: TRBJ2-5; D: TRBD1; size: many; DNA: TGTGCCAGCAGCAGACAGGGGCGGAAAGAGACCCAGTACTTC; CDR3: CASSRQGRKETQYF
V: TRBV6-2/TRBV6-3; J: TRBJ2-6; D: NA; size: many; DNA: TGTGCCAGCAGTTGGAGGGCTGGGGCCAACGTCCTGACTTTC; CDR3: CASSWRAGANVLTF
V: TRBV6-1; J: TRBJ1-1; D: NA; size: many; DNA: TGTGCCAGCAGTGAACATGCGGACACTGAAGCTTTCTTT; CDR3: CASSEHADTEAFF
V: TRBV7-9; J: TRBJ1-1; D: NA; size: NA; DNA: TGTGCCAGCAGCTTAAAAGCCGGGGATGGTTTCTTT; CDR3: CASSLKAGDGFF
V: TRBV20-1; J: TRBJ1-5; D: TRBD1; size: many; DNA: TGCAGTGCCCACAGGGGAACGGATCAGCCCCAGCATTTT; CDR3: CSAHRGTDQPQHF
V: TRBV5-1; J: TRBJ2-2; D: TRBD1; size: many; DNA: TGCGCCAGCAGCTCCAGGGACAGGGGGCCGAACACCGGGGAGCTGTTTTTT; CDR3: CASSSRDRGPNTGELFF
V: TRBV6-1; J: TRBJ2-7; D: NA; size: many; DNA: TGTGCCAGCAGTGAAGCAACAGGGTACTGGGTCGAGCAGTACTTC; CDR3: CASSEATGYWVEQYF
V: TRBV14; J: TRBJ2-7; D: NA; size: many; DNA: TGTGCCAGCAGCGAGCAGGGTCACTACGAGCAGTACTTC; CDR3: CASSEQGHYEQYF
V: TRBV6-2/TRBV6-3; J: TRBJ2-5; D: TRBD2; size: NA; DNA: TGTGCCAGCAGAAGCGGGGGGCTCCAAGAGACCCAGTACTTC; CDR3: CASRSGGLQETQYF
V: TRBV6-2/TRBV6-3; J: TRBJ1-5; D: NA; size: many; DNA: TGTGCCAGCAGTTACTCGGTCTTGGGGGGTCAGCCCCAGCATTTT; CDR3: CASSYSVLGGQPQHF
V: TRBV24-1; J: TRBJ2-5; D: TRBD2; size: many; DNA: TGTGCCACCAGTGATTTCCGCATAGCGGGAAGCCAAGAGACCCAGTACTTC; CDR3: CATSDFRIAGSQETQYF
V: TRBV6-1; J: TRBJ1-5; D: NA; size: many; DNA: TGTGCCAGCAGTGAAGCCCCAGAGGGATATCAGCCCCAGCATTTT; CDR3: CASSEAPEGYQPQHF
V: TRBV19; J: TRBJ2-7; D: TRBD1; size: many; DNA: TGTGCCAGTAGTTGGGACAGGGGCTACGAGCAGTACTTC; CDR3: CASSWDRGYEQYF
V: TRBV7-8; J: TRBJ2-2; D: TRBD2; size: NA; DNA: TGTGCCAGCAGCTTACTTTACCTAGCGGGAGACGCCGGGGAGCTGTTTTTT; CDR3: CASSLLYLAGDAGELFF
V: TRBV6-2/TRBV6-3; J: TRBJ2-2; D: NA; size: NA; DNA: TGTGCCAGCAGCCTTCGACTAGAGGCCGGGGAGCTGTCTTTT; CDR3: CASSLRLEAGELSF
V: TRBV30; J: TRBJ2-2; D: NA; size: many; DNA: TGTGCCTGGAGTGCGAGACAGTTCACCGGGGAGCTGTTTTTT; CDR3: CAWSARQFTGELFF
V: TRBV6-2/TRBV6-3; J: TRBJ1-5; D: NA; size: many; DNA: TGTGCCAGCAGGACAGGACTTGGTCAGCCCCAGCATTTT; CDR3: CASRTGLGQPQHF
V: TRBV6-1; J: TRBJ1-3; D: TRBD1; size: many; DNA: TGTGCCAGCAGTCCGGGACAGGGAGTTTACACCATATATTTT; CDR3: CASSPGQGVYTIYF
V: TRBV20-1; J: TRBJ2-5; D: NA; size: few; DNA: TGCAGTGCTAGAGGTACCCCGGCAGATCTGACCACTAGCCAAGAGACCCAGTACTTC; CDR3: CSARGTPADLTTSQETQYF
V: TRBV11-2; J: TRBJ1-1; D: NA; size: many; DNA: TGTGCCAGCAGCTTAGCACGCCGACGTCGCGAAGCTTTCTTT; CDR3: CASSLARRRREAFF
V: TRBV19; J: TRBJ2-7; D: NA; size: NA; DNA: TGTGCCAGTTGTATAATGGGAGGAAGCTACGAGCAGTACTTC; CDR3: CASCIMGGSYEQYF
V: TRBV28; J: TRBJ1-5; D: NA; size: many; DNA: TGTGCCAGCAGTTTAAGTCACTCGAGCAATCAGCCCCAGCATTTT; CDR3: CASSLSHSSNQPQHF
V: TRBV6-5; J: TRBJ2-7; D: NA; size: many; DNA: TGTGCCAGCAGCTATGGAACAGGGAACTACGAGCAGTACTTC; CDR3: CASSYGTGNYEQYF
V: TRBV20-1; J: TRBJ2-7; D: NA; size: NA; DNA: TGCAGTGCTGGAGCGGAACTAATATCCTACGAGCAGTACTTC; CDR3: CSAGAELISYEQYF